This entry lists 11 T cell receptor beta chains sequenced from one sample in a study of shared clonotypes between healthy human individuals. CD45RO-negative, CCR7-positively selected cells formed the naive CD8 fraction, excluding terminally differentiated effector memory CD45RA+ cells. The repertoire was sequenced with immunoSEQ multiplex PCR; TCRdb's copy has only in-frame clones and lacks some. The repertoire includes approximately 720,000 clones, roughly 94% of them detected once, and about a quarter sits in the top ten. Material: naive CD8+ T cells sorted from blood. The receptors here all came from a man younger than 45 in good health.

The rearrangement links TRBV29-1 to TRBJ2-3; weak D call: TRBD2 (6 bases). The V gene's germline CDR1 is SQVTM and CDR2 ANQGSEA. The CDR3 covers 14 residues. V was trimmed by 4 bases and J by 6 bases, leaving 17 bases between them. The DNA for the CDR3 is TGCAGCGTTGGCCCCAGACTAGAGGGGGATACGCAGTATTTT. Protein: CSVGPRLEGDTQYF.

V gene TRBV7-9 combines with J gene TRBJ2-1; 7 bases match TRBD1. The CDR3 spans 16 residues. Germline assignment: CDR1 SEHNR and CDR2 FQNEAQ (reference sequence). The V segment lost 5 bases and the J segment 3 bases; nucleotides outside the gene matches: 10. In nucleotides, the CDR3 is TGTGCCAGCAGCCCAAGAACAGGGGAAGACTACAATGAGCAGTTCTTC. Protein product: CASSPRTGEDYNEQFF.

This clone has just one count. This sequence joins TRBV9 and TRBJ1-2; the D gene is possibly TRBD1 (5 bases). This CDR3 contains 12 residues. Germline CDR1 and CDR2: SGDLS and YYNGEE. The V end was cut by 7 bases, the J end by 3 bases, with 10 bases between. The CDR3 protein is CASGGLDYGYTF. The CDR3 nucleotides read TGTGCCAGCGGGGGATTAGACTATGGCTACACCTTC.

The V gene is TRBV28, the J gene TRBJ2-1, with D hard to call. Germline CDR1 MDHEN, CDR2 SYDVKM. The CDR3 is 16 amino acids. Trimming shortened V by 3 bases and J by 0 bases, and 12 bases separated the two germline ends. Here the CDR3 reads CASSLMGASSYNEQFF. CDR3 in DNA: TGTGCCAGCAGTTTGATGGGTGCAAGCTCCTACAATGAGCAGTTCTTC.

Note on this clone: Other DNA sequences within the sample encode an identical CDR3. The chain couples TRBV7-9 to TRBJ2-5; tentative D call: TRBD1 (6 bases). Trimming stripped 5 bases from V and 2 bases from J, with 9 bases between. Germline V gene lookup returns CDR1 SEHNR and CDR2 FQNEAQ (reference sequence). The CDR3 extends over 13 amino acids. In nucleotides, the CDR3 is TGTGCCAGCAGCCTGGGGGCTCAAGAGACCCAGTACTTC. It yields the protein CASSLGAQETQYF.

This clone was recorded at least ten times. The chain couples TRBV6-4 to TRBJ2-7; 14 nucleotides agree with TRBD2. The V gene's germline CDR1 is MRHNA and CDR2 SNTAGT. The CDR3 contains 16 residues. J lost 2 bases, V lost 0 bases, and 0 bases had no gene match. CDR3 nucleotides: TGTGCCAGCAGTGACTCGACTAGCGGGAGGGCCTACGAGCAGTACTTC. It encodes CASSDSTSGRAYEQYF.

The chain combines TRBV7-2 with TRBJ2-7, with 10 nucleotides matching TRBD2. The CDR3 contains 15 residues. V dropped 1 base and J dropped 4; count of bases not matched to a gene: 4. CDR1 is SGHTA, CDR2 FQGNSA, per germline. CDR3 sequence (DNA): TGTGCCAGCAGCTTAGGGGGACTAGCGATGTACGAGCAGTACTTC. Protein: CASSLGGLAMYEQYF.

The V and J genes are TRBV6-5 and TRBJ2-7, with TRBD2 matching over 7 bases. V lost 6 bases to trimming and J lost 0 bases; unmatched junction nucleotides: 5. Germline-derived CDR1 and CDR2 are MNHEY and SVGAGI. The CDR3 has 14 amino acids. The CDR3 DNA reads as TGTGCCAGCAGCCCTACTAGCGCCTCCTACGAGCAGTACTTC. Translated, it gives CASSPTSASYEQYF.

V gene TRBV28 combines with J gene TRBJ2-7; D tentatively reads TRBD1 or TRBD2 (5 bases each). The V and J ends lost 5 bases and 4 bases respectively, with 24 bases between them. Germline CDR1 MDHEN, CDR2 SYDVKM. The CDR3 spans 17 residues. The CDR3 DNA follows: TGTGCCAGCAGTCTCAGATTAGACAGCCTAGGAGGATACGAGCAGTACTTC. It translates to CASSLRLDSLGGYEQYF.

This clone was counted once. J is TRBJ2-7 and V is TRBV7-6, with D tentatively TRBD1 or TRBD2 (5 bases each). The CDR3 is 13 residues long. The germline V gene has CDR1 SGHVS and CDR2 FNYEAQ. The V gene lost 11 bases and the J gene lost 3 bases, with 17 bases spanning the gap. CDR3 sequence: CASMGPRDYEQYF. CDR3 bases: TGTGCCTCTATGGGACCCAGGGACTACGAGCAGTACTTC.

In this sample, this clone turned up once. The DNA of the CDR3 is TGTGCCAGCTCACCAGCCTTTAGCTCCTACAATGAGCAGTTCTTC. It specifies CASSPAFSSYNEQFF. V gene TRBV18 combines with J gene TRBJ2-1; D is uncertain. The CDR3 runs 15 residues. V was trimmed by 2 bases and J by 0 bases, leaving 8 bases between them. Germline values: CDR1 KGHSH, CDR2 LQKENI.